The entry below gives a single T cell receptor beta chain sequence along with its context. The target antigen is unknown. This entry is derived from a study of identical twins. Study-level findings and limits: Rather than following the same donors, the conclusions depended on cross-sectional statistical analysis.

CDR1 MGHRA and CDR2 YSYEKL come from the germline V gene. This CDR3 comprises 19 residues. The V gene end was trimmed by 1 base and the J gene end by 2 bases; junction bases not matched to a gene: 16. MiXCR was run by TCRdb on the 5' RACE reads, yielding one entry per CDR3 protein. Of about 430,000 distinct CDR3 sequences in the sample, 18% were seen once. The source is a man aged 45-65 years in good health. This chain connects TRBV4-1 to TRBJ1-1; the match to TRBD1 covers 7 bases. The sample was naive T cells sorted from blood. The CDR3 DNA sequence: TGCGCCAGCAGCCAAGCGTACGGAGGGGGCGGAGGACATAACACTGAAGCTTTCTTT. This gives the protein CASSQAYGGGGGHNTEAFF.